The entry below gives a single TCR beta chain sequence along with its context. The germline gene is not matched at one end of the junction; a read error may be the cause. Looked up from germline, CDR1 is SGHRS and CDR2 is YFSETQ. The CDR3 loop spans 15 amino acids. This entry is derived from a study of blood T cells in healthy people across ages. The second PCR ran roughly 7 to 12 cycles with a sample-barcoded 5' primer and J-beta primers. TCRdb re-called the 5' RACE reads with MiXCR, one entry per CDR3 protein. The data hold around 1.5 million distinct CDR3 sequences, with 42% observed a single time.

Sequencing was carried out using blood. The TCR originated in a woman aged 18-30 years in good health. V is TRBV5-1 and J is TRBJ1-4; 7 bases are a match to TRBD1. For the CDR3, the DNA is TGTGCCAGCAGCCGTGGGACAGCAACTAATGAAAAACTGTTTTTT. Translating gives CASSRGTATNEKLFF. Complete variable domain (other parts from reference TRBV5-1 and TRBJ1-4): KAGVTQTPRYLIKTRGQQVTLSCSPISGHRSVSWYQQTPGQGLQFLFEYFSETQRNKGNFPGRFSGRQFSNSRSEMNVSTLELGDSALYLCASSRGTATNEKLFFGSGTQLSVL.